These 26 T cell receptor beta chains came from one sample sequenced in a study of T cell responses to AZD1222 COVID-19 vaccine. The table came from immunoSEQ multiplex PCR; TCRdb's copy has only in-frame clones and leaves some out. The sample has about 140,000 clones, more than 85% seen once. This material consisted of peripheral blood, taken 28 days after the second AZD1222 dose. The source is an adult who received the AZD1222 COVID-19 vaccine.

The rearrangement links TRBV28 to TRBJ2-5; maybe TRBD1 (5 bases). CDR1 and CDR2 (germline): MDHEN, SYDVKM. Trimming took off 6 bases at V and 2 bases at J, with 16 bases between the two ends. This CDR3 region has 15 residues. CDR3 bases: TGTGCCAGCAGCTCCAGCCGGACAAAGCAAGAGACCCAGTACTTC. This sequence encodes CASSSSRTKQETQYF.

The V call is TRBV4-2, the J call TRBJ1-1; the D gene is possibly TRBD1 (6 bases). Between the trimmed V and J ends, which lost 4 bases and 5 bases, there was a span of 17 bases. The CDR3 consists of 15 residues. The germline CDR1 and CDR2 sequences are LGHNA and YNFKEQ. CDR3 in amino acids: CASSLEGGWGTEAFF. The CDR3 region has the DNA TGTGCCAGCAGCCTAGAAGGGGGATGGGGAACTGAAGCTTTCTTT.

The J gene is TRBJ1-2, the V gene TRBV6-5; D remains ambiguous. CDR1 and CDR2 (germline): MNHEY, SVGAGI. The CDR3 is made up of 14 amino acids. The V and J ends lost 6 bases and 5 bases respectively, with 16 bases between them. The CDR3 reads CASSYGGRKYGYTF. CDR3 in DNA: TGTGCCAGCAGCTACGGAGGACGAAAATATGGCTACACCTTC.

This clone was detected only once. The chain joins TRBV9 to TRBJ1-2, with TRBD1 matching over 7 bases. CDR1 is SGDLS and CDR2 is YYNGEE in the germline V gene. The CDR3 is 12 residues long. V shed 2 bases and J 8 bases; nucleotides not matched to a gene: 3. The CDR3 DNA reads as TGTGCCAGCAGCGTCCACAGGGGAGGCTACACCTTC. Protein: CASSVHRGGYTF.

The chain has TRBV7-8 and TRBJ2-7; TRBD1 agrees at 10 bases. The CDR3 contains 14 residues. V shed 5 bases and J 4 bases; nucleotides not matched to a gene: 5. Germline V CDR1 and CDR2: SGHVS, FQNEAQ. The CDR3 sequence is CASSAGTGDYEQYF. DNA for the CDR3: TGTGCCAGCAGCGCCGGGACAGGGGATTACGAGCAGTACTTC.

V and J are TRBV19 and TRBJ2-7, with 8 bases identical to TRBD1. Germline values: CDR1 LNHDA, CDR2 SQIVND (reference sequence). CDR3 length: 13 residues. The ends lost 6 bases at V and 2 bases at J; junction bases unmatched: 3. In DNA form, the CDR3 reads TGTGCCAGTAGACCGACAGGGGCCTACGAGCAGTACTTC. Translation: CASRPTGAYEQYF.

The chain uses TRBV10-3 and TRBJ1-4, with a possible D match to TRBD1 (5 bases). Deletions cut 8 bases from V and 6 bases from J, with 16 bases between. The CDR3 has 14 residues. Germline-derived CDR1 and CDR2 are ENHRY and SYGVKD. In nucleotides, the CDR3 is TGTGCCATCGGGTCGGGGCGCCCGGATGAAAAACTGTTTTTT. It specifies CAIGSGRPDEKLFF.

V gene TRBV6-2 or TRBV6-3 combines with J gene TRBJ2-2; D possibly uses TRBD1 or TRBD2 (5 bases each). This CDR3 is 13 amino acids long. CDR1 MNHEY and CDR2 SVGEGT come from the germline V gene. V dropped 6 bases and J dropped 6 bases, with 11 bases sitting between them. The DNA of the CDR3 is TGTGCCAGCAGCCAAAGGGACGCCGGGGAGCTGTTTTTT. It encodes CASSQRDAGELFF.

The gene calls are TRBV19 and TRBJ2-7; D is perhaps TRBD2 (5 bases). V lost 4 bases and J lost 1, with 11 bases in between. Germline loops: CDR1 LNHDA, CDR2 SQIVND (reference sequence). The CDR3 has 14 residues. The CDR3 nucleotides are TGTGCCAGTAGTAAGAGGGCCATGTCCTACGAGCAGTACTTC. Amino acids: CASSKRAMSYEQYF.

The CDR3 nucleotides are TGTGCCAGCAGCTTAGCGACAGGTCTGGGACAGCCCCAGCATTTT. Translation gives CASSLATGLGQPQHF. The chain employs TRBV7-2 and TRBJ1-5, with D possibly being TRBD1 (6 bases). The CDR3 has 15 amino acids. The germline V gene has CDR1 SGHTA and CDR2 FQGNSA. Trimming stripped 0 bases from V and 7 bases from J, with 13 bases between.

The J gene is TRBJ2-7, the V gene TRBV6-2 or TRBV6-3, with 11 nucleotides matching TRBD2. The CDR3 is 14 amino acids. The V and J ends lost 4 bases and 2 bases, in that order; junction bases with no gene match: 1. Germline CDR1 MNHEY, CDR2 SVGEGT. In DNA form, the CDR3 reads TGTGCCAGCAGTTTAGCGGGAGGGACCTACGAGCAGTACTTC. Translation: CASSLAGGTYEQYF.

The CDR3 nucleotides are TGTGCCAGTAGTATTGGAAACAGGGGCGCAGATACGCAGTATTTT. Translation gives CASSIGNRGADTQYF. This chain uses TRBV19 with TRBJ2-3; 7 bases line up with TRBD1. This CDR3 contains 15 residues. Germline CDR1 reads LNHDA; CDR2 reads SQIVND (reference sequence). The V segment lost 3 bases and the J segment 4 bases; nucleotides outside the gene matches: 7. Using reference TRBV19 and TRBJ2-3 for the parts outside the CDR3, the full variable domain is DGGITQSPKYLFRKEGQNVTLSCEQNLNHDAMYWYRQDPGQGLRLIYYSQIVNDFQKGDIAEGYSVSREKKESFPLTVTSAQKNPTAFYLCASSIGNRGADTQYFGPGTRLTVL.

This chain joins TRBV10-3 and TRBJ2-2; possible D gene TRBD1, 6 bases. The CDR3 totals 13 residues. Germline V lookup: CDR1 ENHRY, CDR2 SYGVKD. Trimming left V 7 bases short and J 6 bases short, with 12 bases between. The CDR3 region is CAIKGEGAGELFF. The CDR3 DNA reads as TGTGCCATCAAGGGCGAGGGGGCCGGGGAGCTGTTTTTT.

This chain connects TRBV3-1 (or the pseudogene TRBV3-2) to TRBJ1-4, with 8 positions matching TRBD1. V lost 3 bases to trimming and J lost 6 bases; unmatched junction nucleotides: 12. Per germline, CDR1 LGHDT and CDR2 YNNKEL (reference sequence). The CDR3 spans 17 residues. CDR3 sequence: CASSHFSRGPLDEKLFF. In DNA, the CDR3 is TGTGCCAGCAGCCATTTTTCCAGGGGGCCTTTGGATGAAAAACTGTTTTTT.

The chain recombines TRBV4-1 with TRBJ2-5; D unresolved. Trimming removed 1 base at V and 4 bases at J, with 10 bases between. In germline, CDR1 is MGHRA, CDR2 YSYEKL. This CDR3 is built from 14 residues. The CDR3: CASSQVSPRETQYF. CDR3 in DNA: TGCGCCAGCAGCCAAGTCTCCCCCCGAGAGACCCAGTACTTC.

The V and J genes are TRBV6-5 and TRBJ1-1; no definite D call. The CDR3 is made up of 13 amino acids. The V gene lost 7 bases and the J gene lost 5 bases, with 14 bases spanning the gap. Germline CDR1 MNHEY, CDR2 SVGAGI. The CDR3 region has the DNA TGTGCCAGCACCACAATAGGGAGGACTGAAGCTTTCTTT. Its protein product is CASTTIGRTEAFF.

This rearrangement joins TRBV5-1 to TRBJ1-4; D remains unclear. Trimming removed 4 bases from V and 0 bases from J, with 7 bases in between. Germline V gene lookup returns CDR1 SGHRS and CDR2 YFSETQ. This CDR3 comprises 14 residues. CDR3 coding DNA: TGCGCCAGCAGCCCAAGTGCAACTAATGAAAAACTGTTTTTT. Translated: CASSPSATNEKLFF.

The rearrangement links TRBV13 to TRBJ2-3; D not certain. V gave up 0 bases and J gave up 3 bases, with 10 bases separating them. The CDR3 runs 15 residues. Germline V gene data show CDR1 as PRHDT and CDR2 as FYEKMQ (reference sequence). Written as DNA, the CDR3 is TGTGCCAGCAGCTTAGGTGTCAGAATGACAGATACGCAGTATTTT. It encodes CASSLGVRMTDTQYF.

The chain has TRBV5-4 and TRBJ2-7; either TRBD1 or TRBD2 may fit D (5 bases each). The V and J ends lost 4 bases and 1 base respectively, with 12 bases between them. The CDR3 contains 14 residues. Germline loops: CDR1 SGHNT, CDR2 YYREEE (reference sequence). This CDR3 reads CASSPRDGSYEQYF. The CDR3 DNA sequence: TGTGCCAGCAGCCCCCGGGACGGATCCTACGAGCAGTACTTC.

The CDR3 region has the DNA TGTGCCAGCAGTGACAGGGGAGGATATAGCAATCAGCCCCAGCATTTT. Its protein is CASSDRGGYSNQPQHF. This chain links TRBV6-2 or TRBV6-3 with TRBJ1-5; 8 bases fit TRBD1. The CDR3 has 16 amino acids. Losses at the gene ends were 5 bases for V and 0 bases for J; bases not matched to a gene: 6. Germline CDR1 and CDR2: MNHEY and SVGEGT.

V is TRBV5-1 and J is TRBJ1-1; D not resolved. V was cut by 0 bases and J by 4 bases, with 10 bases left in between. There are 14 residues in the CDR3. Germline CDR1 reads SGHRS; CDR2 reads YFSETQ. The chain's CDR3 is CASSLVTSGTEAFF. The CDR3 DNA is TGCGCCAGCAGCTTGGTAACCTCTGGCACTGAAGCTTTCTTT.

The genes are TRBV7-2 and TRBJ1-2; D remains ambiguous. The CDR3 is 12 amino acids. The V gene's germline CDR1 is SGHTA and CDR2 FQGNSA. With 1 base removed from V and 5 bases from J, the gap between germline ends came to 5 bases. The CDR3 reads CASSLVGYGYTF. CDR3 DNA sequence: TGTGCCAGCAGCTTAGTAGGATATGGCTACACCTTC. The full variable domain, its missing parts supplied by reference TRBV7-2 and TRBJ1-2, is GAGVSQSPSNKVTEKGKDVELRCDPISGHTALYWYRQSLGQGLEFLIYFQGNSAPDKSGLPSDRFSAERTGGSVSTLTIQRTQQEDSAVYLCASSLVGYGYTFGSGTRLTVV.

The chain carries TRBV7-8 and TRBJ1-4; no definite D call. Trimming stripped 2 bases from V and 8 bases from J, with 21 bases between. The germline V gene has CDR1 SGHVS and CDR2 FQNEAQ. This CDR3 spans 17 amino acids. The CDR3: CASSLWREVSRWEKLFF. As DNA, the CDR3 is TGTGCCAGCAGCTTATGGAGGGAAGTAAGCCGGTGGGAAAAACTGTTTTTT.

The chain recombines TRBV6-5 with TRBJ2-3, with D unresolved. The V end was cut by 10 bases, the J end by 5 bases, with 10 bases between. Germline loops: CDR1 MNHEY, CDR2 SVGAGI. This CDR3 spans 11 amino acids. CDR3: CATRDGDTQYF. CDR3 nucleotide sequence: TGTGCCACCAGAGACGGAGATACGCAGTATTTT.

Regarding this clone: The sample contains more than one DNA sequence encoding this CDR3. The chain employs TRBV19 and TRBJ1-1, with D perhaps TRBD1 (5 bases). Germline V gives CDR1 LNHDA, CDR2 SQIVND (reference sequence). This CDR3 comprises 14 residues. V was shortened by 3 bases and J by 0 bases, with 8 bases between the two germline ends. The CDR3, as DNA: TGTGCCAGTAGTATCCCAGGGATGAACACTGAAGCTTTCTTT. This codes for CASSIPGMNTEAFF.

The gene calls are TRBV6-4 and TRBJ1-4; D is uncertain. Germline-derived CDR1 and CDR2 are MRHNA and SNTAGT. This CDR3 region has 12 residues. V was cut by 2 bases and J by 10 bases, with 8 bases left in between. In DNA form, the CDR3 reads TGTGCCAGCAGTGACAACGGTCGAAAACTGTTTTTT. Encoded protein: CASSDNGRKLFF.